This T cell receptor beta chain was found in a study of CD8+ T cells in alopecia areata. Study-wide context: Oral tofacitinib (5 to 10 mg twice daily) was administered to treated patients.

General observations from the study: There were also resident alphabeta T cells of normal skin sequenced in scalp samples. More clonal than normal scalp was lesional scalp, particularly alopecia totalis/universalis. Tofacitinib significantly lowered scalp clonality and expanded CD8+ clones among the top 100.

Treatment in this sample: oral pan-JAK inhibitor, 5-10 mg twice daily. This clone has only a few counts. Its target is unknown. RNA extraction was followed by reverse transcription into cDNA, which acted as the sequencing template. Profiled with immunoSEQ multiplex PCR; TCRdb holds only in-frame clones, not every one. The sample records 170,000 or so clones, around three fifths being singletons. The TCR sequence derives from a human donor with alopecia areata. This specimen consisted of CD8+ T cells sorted from blood, obtained at week 24, from a patient treated with tofacitinib.

The CDR3 loop is CASLGGRLGEQFF. CDR3 in DNA: TGTGCCAGCCTGGGCGGGAGGCTGGGTGAGCAGTTCTTC. The chain joins TRBV2 to TRBJ2-1; 8 bases align to TRBD2. V lost 8 bases, J lost 9 bases, and 9 bases stayed unmatched. The CDR3 sequence is 13 residues long. Germline-derived CDR1 and CDR2 are SNHLY and FYNNEI.